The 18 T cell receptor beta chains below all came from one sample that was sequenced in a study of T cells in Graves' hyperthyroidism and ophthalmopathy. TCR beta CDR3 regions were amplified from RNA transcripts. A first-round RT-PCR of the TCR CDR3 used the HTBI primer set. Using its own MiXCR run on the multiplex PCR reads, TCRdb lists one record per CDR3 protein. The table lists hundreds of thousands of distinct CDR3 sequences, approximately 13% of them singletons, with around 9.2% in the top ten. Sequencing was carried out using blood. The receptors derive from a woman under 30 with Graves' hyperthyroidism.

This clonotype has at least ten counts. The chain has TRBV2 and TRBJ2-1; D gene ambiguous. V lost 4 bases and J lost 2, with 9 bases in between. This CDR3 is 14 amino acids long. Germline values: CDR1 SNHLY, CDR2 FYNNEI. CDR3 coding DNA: TGTGCCAGCAGTGGGGTGCCACCCTACAATGAGCAGTTCTTC. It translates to CASSGVPPYNEQFF.

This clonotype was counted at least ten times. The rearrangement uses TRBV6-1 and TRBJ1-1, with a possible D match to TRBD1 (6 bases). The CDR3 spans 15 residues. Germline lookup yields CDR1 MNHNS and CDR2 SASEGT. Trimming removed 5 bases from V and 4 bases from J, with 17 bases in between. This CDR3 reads CASSYATGGGTEAFF. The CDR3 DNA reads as TGTGCCAGCAGTTATGCGACAGGCGGGGGCACTGAAGCTTTCTTT.

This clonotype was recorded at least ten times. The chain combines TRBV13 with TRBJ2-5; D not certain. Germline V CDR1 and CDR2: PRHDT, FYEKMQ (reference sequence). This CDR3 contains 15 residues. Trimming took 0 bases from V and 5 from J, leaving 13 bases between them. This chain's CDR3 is CASSLGSAWGETQYF. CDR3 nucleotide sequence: TGTGCCAGCAGCTTAGGCTCAGCGTGGGGTGAGACCCAGTACTTC.

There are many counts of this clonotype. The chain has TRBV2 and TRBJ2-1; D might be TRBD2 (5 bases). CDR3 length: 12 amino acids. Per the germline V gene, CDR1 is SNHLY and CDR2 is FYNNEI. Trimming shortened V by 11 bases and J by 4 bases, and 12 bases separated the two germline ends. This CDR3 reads CALLADYNEQFF. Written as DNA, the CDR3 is TGTGCCTTGCTAGCAGATTACAATGAGCAGTTCTTC.

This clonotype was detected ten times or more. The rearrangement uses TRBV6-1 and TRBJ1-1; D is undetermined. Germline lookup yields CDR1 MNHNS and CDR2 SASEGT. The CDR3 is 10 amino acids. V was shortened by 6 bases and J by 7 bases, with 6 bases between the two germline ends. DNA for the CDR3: TGTGCCAGCAGGAGTGTTGAAGCTTTCTTT. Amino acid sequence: CASRSVEAFF.

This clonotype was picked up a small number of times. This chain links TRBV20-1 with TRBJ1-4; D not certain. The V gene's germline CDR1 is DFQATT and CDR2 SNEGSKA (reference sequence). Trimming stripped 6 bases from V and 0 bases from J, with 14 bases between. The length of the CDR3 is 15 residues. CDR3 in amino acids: CSAPAPAATNEKLFF. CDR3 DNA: TGCAGTGCCCCCGCCCCGGCCGCAACTAATGAAAAACTGTTTTTT.

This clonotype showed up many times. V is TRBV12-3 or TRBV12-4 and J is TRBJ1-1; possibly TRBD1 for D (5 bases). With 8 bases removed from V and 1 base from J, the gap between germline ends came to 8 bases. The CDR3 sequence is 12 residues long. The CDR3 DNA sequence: TGTGCCAGCCTCGGGGGGAACACTGAAGCTTTCTTT. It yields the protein CASLGGNTEAFF.

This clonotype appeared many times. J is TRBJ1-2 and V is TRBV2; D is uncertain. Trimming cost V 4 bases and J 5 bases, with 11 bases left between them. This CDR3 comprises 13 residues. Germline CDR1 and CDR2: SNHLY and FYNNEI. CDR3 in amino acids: CASSAGPRYGYTF. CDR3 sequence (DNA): TGTGCCAGCAGTGCCGGCCCAAGATATGGCTACACCTTC.

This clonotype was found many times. CDR3 region: CASTPWELSYDGAFF. The CDR3 DNA reads as TGTGCCAGCACCCCTTGGGAGCTTTCATATGACGGGGCTTTCTTT. The J gene is TRBJ1-1, the V gene TRBV6-1; D not resolved. The ends were cut back, 7 bases at V and 11 bases at J, with 26 bases in the middle. Germline CDR1 MNHNS, CDR2 SASEGT. The CDR3 contains 15 residues.

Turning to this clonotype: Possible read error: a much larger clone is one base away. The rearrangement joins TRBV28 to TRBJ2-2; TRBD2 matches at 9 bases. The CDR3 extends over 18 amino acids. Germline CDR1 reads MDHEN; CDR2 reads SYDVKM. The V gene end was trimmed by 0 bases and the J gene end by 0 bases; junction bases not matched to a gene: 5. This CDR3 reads CASSLCVSGGTNTGELFF. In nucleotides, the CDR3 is TGTGCCAGCAGTTTATGTGTTAGCGGGGGAACGAACACCGGGGAGCTGTTTTTT.

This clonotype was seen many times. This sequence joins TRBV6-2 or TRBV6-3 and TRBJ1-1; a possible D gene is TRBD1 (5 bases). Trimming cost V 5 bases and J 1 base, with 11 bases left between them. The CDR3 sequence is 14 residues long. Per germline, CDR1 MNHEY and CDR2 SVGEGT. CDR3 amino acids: CASSDRRENTEAFF. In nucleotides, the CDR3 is TGTGCCAGCAGTGACAGAAGAGAGAACACTGAAGCTTTCTTT.

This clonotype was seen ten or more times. The CDR3 reads CSASAGQGRSNQPQHF. DNA of the CDR3: TGCAGTGCTAGTGCGGGACAGGGACGGAGCAATCAGCCCCAGCATTTT. The V call is TRBV20-1, the J call TRBJ1-5, with 9 bases matching TRBD1. CDR3 length: 16 amino acids. In germline, CDR1 is DFQATT, CDR2 SNEGSKA (reference sequence). V lost 3 bases to trimming and J lost 1 base; unmatched junction nucleotides: 7.

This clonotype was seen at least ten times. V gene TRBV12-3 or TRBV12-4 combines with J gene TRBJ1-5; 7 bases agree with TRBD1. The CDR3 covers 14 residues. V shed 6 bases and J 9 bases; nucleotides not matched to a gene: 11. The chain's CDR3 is CASSETGLGRPQHF. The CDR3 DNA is TGTGCCAGCAGCGAGACAGGGCTTGGGCGGCCCCAGCATTTT.

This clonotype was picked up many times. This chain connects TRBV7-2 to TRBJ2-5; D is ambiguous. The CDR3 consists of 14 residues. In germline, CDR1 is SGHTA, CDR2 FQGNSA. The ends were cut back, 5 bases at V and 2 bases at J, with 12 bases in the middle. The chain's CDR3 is CASSPRQVQETQYF. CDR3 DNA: TGTGCCAGCAGCCCACGTCAGGTTCAAGAGACCCAGTACTTC.

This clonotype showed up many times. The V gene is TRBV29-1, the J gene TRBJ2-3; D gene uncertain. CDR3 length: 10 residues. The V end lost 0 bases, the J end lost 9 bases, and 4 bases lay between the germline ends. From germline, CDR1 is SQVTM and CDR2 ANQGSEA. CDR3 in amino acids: CSVEDSTQYF. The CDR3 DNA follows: TGCAGCGTTGAAGATTCGACGCAGTATTTT.

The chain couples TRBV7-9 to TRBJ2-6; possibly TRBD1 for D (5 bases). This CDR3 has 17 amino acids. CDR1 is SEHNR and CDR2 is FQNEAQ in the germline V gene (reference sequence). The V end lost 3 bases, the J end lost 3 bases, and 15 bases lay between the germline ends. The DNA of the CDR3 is TGTGCCAGCAGCTTCCAGAGCCCAGGGTTTGGGGCCAACGTCCTGACTTTC. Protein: CASSFQSPGFGANVLTF.

This CDR3 reads CAITPGGSGGYEQYF. Written as DNA, the CDR3 is TGTGCCATCACCCCGGGTGGGTCCGGGGGCTACGAGCAGTACTTC. This sequence joins TRBV10-3 and TRBJ2-7; D may be TRBD2 (6 bases). In germline, CDR1 is ENHRY, CDR2 SYGVKD. The CDR3 spans 15 residues. Trimming shortened V by 7 bases and J by 3 bases, and 19 bases separated the two germline ends.

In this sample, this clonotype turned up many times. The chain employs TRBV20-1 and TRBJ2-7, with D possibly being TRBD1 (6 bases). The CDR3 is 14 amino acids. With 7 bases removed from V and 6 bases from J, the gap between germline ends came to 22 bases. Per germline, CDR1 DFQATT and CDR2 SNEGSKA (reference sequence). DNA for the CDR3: TGCAGTGTTCCTGGGACACCGGTGGGCTTCGAGCAGTACTTC. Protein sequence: CSVPGTPVGFEQYF.